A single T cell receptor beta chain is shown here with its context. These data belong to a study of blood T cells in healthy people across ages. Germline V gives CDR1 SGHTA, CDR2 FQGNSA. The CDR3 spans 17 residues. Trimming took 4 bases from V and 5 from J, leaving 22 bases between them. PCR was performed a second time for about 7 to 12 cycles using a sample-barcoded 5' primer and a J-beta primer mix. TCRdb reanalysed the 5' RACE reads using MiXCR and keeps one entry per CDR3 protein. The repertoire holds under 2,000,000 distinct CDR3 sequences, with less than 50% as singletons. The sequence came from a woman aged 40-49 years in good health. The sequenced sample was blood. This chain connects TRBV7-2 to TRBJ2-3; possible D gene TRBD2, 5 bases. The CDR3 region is CASSSLVGSVLRDTQYF. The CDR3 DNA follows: TGTGCCAGCAGCTCCCTCGTGGGTAGCGTTTTAAGAGATACGCAGTATTTT.